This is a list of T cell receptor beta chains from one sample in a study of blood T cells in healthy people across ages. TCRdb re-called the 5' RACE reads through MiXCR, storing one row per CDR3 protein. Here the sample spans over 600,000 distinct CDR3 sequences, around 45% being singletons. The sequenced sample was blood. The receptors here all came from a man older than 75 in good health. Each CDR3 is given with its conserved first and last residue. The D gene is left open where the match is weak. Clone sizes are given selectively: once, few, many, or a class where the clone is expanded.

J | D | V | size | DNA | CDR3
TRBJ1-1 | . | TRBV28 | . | TGTGCCAGCAGGGCCCCGGGCATGAACACTGAAGCTTTCTTT | CASRAPGMNTEAFF
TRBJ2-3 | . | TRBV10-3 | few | TGTGCCATCAGTGAGACCTATTGGCAGTATTTT | CAISETYWQYF
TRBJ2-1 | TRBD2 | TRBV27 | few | TGTGCCAGCAGTTCACCAATCCTAGCGGGAGGCTACAATGAGCAGTTCTTC | CASSSPILAGGYNEQFF
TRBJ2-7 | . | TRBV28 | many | TGTGCCAGCAGTCCCCGAGGAGGGTATTACGAGCAGTACTTC | CASSPRGGYYEQYF
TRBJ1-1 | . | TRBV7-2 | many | TGTGCCAGCAGCCCGGGGACATTTAACACTGAAGCTTTCTTT | CASSPGTFNTEAFF
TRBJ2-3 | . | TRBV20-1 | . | TGCGGTGCTAAGGCGGGGGCTATACGCACAGATACGCAGTATTTT | CGAKAGAIRTDTQYF
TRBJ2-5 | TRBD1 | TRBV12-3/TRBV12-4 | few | TGTGCCAGCAGCCGACTGGACAGGGGGGATGAGACCCAGTACTTC | CASSRLDRGDETQYF
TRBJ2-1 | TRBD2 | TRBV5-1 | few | TGCGCCAGCAGCTTGGTAGCGGGAGTTATGGGCAACAATGAGCAGTTCTTC | CASSLVAGVMGNNEQFF
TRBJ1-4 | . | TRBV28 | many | TGTGCCAGCAGTTTGGATGGTGGACGGACGAATGAAAAACTGTTTTTT | CASSLDGGRTNEKLFF
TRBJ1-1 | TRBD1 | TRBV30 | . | TGTGCCTGGAGCCGGGACAGTAACACTGAAGCTTTCTTT | CAWSRDSNTEAFF
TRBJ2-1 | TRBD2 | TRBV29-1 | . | TGCAGCGTTGAACTCGGAGCGGGGGGGCAGAATGAGCAGTTCTTC | CSVELGAGGQNEQFF
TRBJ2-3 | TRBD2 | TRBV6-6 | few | TGTGCCAGCAGTCCCACTAGCGCGGGGCCAGATACGCAGTATTTT | CASSPTSAGPDTQYF
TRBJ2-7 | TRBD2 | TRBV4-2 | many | TGTGCCAGCAGCCAAGGTCTAGGACTAGCGGGAACCAACTCCTACGAGCAGTACTTC | CASSQGLGLAGTNSYEQYF
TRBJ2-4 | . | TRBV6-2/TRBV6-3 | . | TGTGCCAGCAGCCCGGGTGGGGGCGGAGTACTAGCCAAAAACATTCAGTACTTC | CASSPGGGGVLAKNIQYF
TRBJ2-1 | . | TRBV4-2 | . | TGTGCCAGCAGCCAAGGCATTGGCGGCACGGAGCAGTTCTTC | CASSQGIGGTEQFF
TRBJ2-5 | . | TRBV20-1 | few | TGCAGTGCTGCAGGCCAATACGGACTCCAAGAGACCCAGTACTTC | CSAAGQYGLQETQYF
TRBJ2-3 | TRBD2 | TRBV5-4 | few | TGTGCCAGCAGCTTGGCCCAGCGGGGGAGCACAGATACGCAGTATTTT | CASSLAQRGSTDTQYF
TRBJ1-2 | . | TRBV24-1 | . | TGTGCCACCAGTGACCCGGGACGGGGCACCTATGGCTACACCTTC | CATSDPGRGTYGYTF
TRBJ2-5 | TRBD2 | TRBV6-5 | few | TGTGCCAGCAGTTATCTAGCGGGAGCCCGAGAGACCCAGTACTTC | CASSYLAGARETQYF
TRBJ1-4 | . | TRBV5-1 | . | TGCGCCAGCAGCTCGGGGTTGACAACTAATGAAAAACTGTTTTTT | CASSSGLTTNEKLFF
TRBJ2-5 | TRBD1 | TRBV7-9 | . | TGTGCCAGCAGCTTAGCCGGCAGGGGGCGTGAGACCCAGTACTTC | CASSLAGRGRETQYF
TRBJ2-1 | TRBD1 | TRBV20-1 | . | TGCAGTGCTAAACCGGGACAGGGAGTTGAGCAGTTCTTC | CSAKPGQGVEQFF